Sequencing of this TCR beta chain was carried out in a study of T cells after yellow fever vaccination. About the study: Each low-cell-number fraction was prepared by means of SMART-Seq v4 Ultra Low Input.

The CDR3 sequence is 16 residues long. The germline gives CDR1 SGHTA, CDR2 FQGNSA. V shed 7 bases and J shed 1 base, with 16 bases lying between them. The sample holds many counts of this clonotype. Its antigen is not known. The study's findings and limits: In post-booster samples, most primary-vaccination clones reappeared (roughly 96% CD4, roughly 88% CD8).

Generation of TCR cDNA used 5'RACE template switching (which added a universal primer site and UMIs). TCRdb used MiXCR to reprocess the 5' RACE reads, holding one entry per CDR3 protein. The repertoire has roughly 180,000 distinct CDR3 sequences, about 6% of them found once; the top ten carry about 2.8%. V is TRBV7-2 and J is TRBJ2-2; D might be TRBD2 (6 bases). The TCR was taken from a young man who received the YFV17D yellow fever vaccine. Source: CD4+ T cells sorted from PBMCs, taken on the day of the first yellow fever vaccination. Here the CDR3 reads CASTQERALNTGELFF. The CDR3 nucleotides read TGTGCCAGCACCCAGGAGCGGGCCTTGAACACCGGGGAGCTGTTTTTT.